A selection of T cell receptor beta chains follows, all from one sample in a study of blood T cells in healthy people across ages. TCRdb re-analysed the 5' RACE reads in MiXCR, keeping a single row per CDR3 protein. Of about 1 million distinct CDR3 sequences in the sample, around 43% were seen once. The specimen was blood. These receptor sequences come from a woman aged 55-70 years in good health. Both conserved end residues are part of each CDR3.

J,length,V,CDR3
TRBJ2-5,11,TRBV3-1,CASSQEGAKYF
TRBJ2-1,16,TRBV5-1,CASSKRDSADYNEQFF
TRBJ2-5,15,TRBV12-3/TRBV12-4,CASSPRDRPQGTQYF
TRBJ1-1,16,TRBV20-1,CSASRGTGVLNTEAFF
TRBJ2-5,13,TRBV7-2,CASSRPGGNEQYF
TRBJ2-3,14,TRBV27,CASRRRGGTDTQYF
TRBJ1-1,12,TRBV20-1,CSASFANTEPFF
TRBJ2-5,10,TRBV20-1,CSAHRETQYF
TRBJ2-1,14,TRBV6-6,CASSYLESYNEQFF
TRBJ2-1,15,TRBV20-1,CSARGLAGVENEQFF
TRBJ2-1,14,TRBV10-3,CAINGVGTTNEQFF
TRBJ1-5,11,TRBV6-1,CASFRDQPQHF
TRBJ2-7,19,TRBV7-7,CASNPHPGQGKPWTYEQYF
TRBJ1-1,11,TRBV11-2,CASSPDRAPFF
TRBJ2-3,18,TRBV5-6,CASSLVGSGRTYTDTQYF
TRBJ2-7,14,TRBV20-1,CSAQLGLALYEQYF
TRBJ2-7,14,TRBV25-1,CASSRKEGRYEQYF
TRBJ2-5,15,TRBV5-1,CASSLRRLAGETQYF
TRBJ2-3,15,TRBV27,CASPWGSGRTDTQYF
TRBJ2-7,13,TRBV3-1,CASRQGALPEQYF
TRBJ1-2,14,TRBV7-6,CASSLGTGRRGYTF
TRBJ2-7,15,TRBV21-1,CASSRGEGSVDEQYF
TRBJ2-7,12,TRBV15,CATSRGLYGQYF
NA,15,TRBV5-1,CASSVPGTSGYEQYF
TRBJ2-3,16,TRBV6-1,CASTPSGGRGTDTQYF
TRBJ2-7,14,TRBV5-6,CASRSTSGYYEQYF
TRBJ2-3,16,TRBV28,CASSSLAGRSADTQYF
TRBJ2-7,14,TRBV6-5,CASSYVGGSYEQYF
TRBJ2-4,15,TRBV6-5,CASSYSLLGKNIQYF
TRBJ2-7,13,TRBV29-1,CSVGQGAAYEQYF
TRBJ2-7,16,TRBV9,CASSVGEVPSTYEQYF
TRBJ2-1,15,TRBV7-9,CASSPPLGRHDEQFF
TRBJ1-5,13,TRBV12-3/TRBV12-4,CASSPRGLGTQHF
TRBJ2-6,15,TRBV7-9,CATEPRVSGANVLTF
TRBJ1-1,12,TRBV4-1,CASSQSDRAAFF
TRBJ2-1,15,TRBV11-2,CASSLAIYPNNEQFF
TRBJ1-2,16,TRBV21-1,CASSKGSWWTSYGYTF
TRBJ2-7,13,TRBV11-1,CANSWRGGYEQYF
TRBJ2-7,14,TRBV6-1,CASRPTGGKSEQYF
TRBJ2-5,16,TRBV5-4,CASSTGRTSGSREQYF
TRBJ2-7,15,TRBV7-2,CASTLSSGTFYEQYF
TRBJ2-5,12,TRBV27,CASRGAQETQYF
TRBJ2-7,12,TRBV2,CATPDGSYEQYF
TRBJ2-1,14,TRBV11-2,CASSLEVTFGEQFF
TRBJ1-4,14,TRBV7-9,CASSSQGLREKLFF
TRBJ2-1,16,TRBV2,CASSGLEREPIVEQFF
TRBJ1-1,17,TRBV27,CASSLRQGGWVNTEAFF
TRBJ2-1,15,TRBV6-5,CASTPPGRSRNEQFF
TRBJ2-3,12,TRBV9,CASSVAIDTQYF
TRBJ2-3,15,TRBV3-1,CASSQFPGWTDTQYF
TRBJ1-1,17,TRBV10-2,CASSDGALRAMNTEAFF
TRBJ2-3,14,TRBV24-1,CATSDLTGGDTQYF
TRBJ2-2,14,TRBV12-3/TRBV12-4,CTSRPGTSTGELFF
TRBJ2-1,10,TRBV12-3/TRBV12-4,CASSRDEQFF
TRBJ2-3,17,TRBV11-2,CASSLGQGGHSTDTQYF